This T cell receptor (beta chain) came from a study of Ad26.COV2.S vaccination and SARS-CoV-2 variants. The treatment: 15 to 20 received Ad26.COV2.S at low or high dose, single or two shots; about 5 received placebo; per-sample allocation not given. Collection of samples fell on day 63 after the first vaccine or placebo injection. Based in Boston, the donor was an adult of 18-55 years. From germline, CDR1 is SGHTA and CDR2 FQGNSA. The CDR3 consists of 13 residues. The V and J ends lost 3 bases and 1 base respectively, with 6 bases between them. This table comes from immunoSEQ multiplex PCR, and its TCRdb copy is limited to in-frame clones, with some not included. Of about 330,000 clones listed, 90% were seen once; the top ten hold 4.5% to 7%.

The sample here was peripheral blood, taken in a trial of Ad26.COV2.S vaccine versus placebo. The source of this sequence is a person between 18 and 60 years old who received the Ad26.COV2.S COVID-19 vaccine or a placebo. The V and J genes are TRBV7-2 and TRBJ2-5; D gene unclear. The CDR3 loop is CASSFSRQETQYF. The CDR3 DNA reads TGTGCCAGCAGCTTCAGCCGCCAAGAGACCCAGTACTTC.